The 9 T cell receptor beta chains reported below all come from one sample, sequenced in a study of blood T cell repertoires in COVID-19. Profiled with immunoSEQ multiplex PCR; TCRdb holds only in-frame clones, not every one. The sample lists under 200,000 clones, around four fifths seen once, with about 4.4% in the top ten. The specimen sequenced was PBMCs or T cells enriched from blood (not recorded which). The origin of the receptors is a woman aged 45-59 years who had recovered from COVID-19.

This chain links TRBV6-2 or TRBV6-3 with TRBJ1-2, with 7 bases fitting TRBD1. The CDR3 has 13 amino acids. CDR1 and CDR2 (germline): MNHEY, SVGEGT. V shed 6 bases and J 6 bases; nucleotides not matched to a gene: 7. The CDR3 protein is CASSRHRGHGYTF. The CDR3 nucleotides read TGTGCCAGCAGCCGTCACAGGGGTCATGGCTACACCTTC.

The CDR3 loop reads CASSYRSEQFF. CDR3 nucleotide sequence: TGTGCCAGCAGTTACCGGAGTGAGCAGTTCTTC. The J gene is TRBJ2-1, the V gene TRBV27; D ambiguous. V was cut by 4 bases and J by 9 bases, with 7 bases left in between. The CDR3 is 11 amino acids. Germline V gene data show CDR1 as MNHEY and CDR2 as SMNVEV (reference sequence).

This chain's CDR3 is CAISAEGSYSNQPQHF. CDR3 in DNA: TGTGCCATCAGTGCAGAGGGATCCTATAGCAATCAGCCCCAGCATTTT. The chain links TRBV10-3 to TRBJ1-5; D remains ambiguous. Per germline, CDR1 ENHRY and CDR2 SYGVKD. Trimming left V 4 bases short and J 0 bases short, with 13 bases between. The CDR3 consists of 16 residues.

This clone turned up a few times. This sequence joins TRBV27 and TRBJ2-6; D is possibly TRBD2 (6 bases). The CDR3 is 15 residues long. The V end lost 3 bases, the J end lost 0 bases, and 6 bases lay between the germline ends. Germline V gene sequence: CDR1 MNHEY, CDR2 SMNVEV (reference sequence). CDR3 in amino acids: CASSFGSSGANVLTF. CDR3 bases: TGTGCCAGCAGTTTCGGGAGCTCTGGGGCCAACGTCCTGACTTTC.

The chain combines TRBV19 with TRBJ1-5; D unresolved. The germline CDR1 and CDR2 sequences are LNHDA and SQIVND (reference sequence). CDR3 length: 14 amino acids. V was trimmed by 7 bases and J by 4 bases, leaving 14 bases between them. The CDR3 spells CASNPDTPNQPQHF. As DNA, the CDR3 is TGTGCCAGTAACCCCGACACTCCGAATCAGCCCCAGCATTTT.

The rearrangement joins TRBV2 to TRBJ1-3; D gene uncertain. Germline V gene data show CDR1 as SNHLY and CDR2 as FYNNEI. The CDR3 runs 15 residues. Trimming pared 1 base from V and 4 bases from J, leaving 11 bases between. For the CDR3, the DNA is TGTGCCAGCAGTGAAGAGCAGGCATCCGGAAACACCATATATTTT. Protein sequence: CASSEEQASGNTIYF.

The rearrangement uses TRBV28 and TRBJ2-1; 12 nucleotides match TRBD2. Germline assignment: CDR1 MDHEN and CDR2 SYDVKM. The CDR3 has 12 residues. The CDR3 region has the DNA TGTGGACTAGCGGGGGCTAACAATGAGCAGTTCTTC. Amino acids: CGLAGANNEQFF.

The genes are TRBV10-3 and TRBJ2-7; 9 bases match TRBD2. This CDR3 region has 15 residues. Trimming cost V 0 bases and J 4 bases; bases outside gene matches: 4. The germline CDR1 and CDR2 sequences are ENHRY and SYGVKD. The CDR3 spells CAISESSLAGYEQYV. The CDR3 coding sequence is TGTGCCATCAGTGAGTCGAGTCTAGCGGGGTACGAGCAGTACGTC.

The chain is built from TRBV5-1 and TRBJ1-4, with unresolved D. V was trimmed by 4 bases and J by 6 bases, leaving 13 bases between them. CDR3 length: 14 residues. The germline gives CDR1 SGHRS, CDR2 YFSETQ. The CDR3 coding sequence is TGCGCCAGCAGCGGAGGGCGGGTTGATGAAAAACTGTTTTTT. Amino acid sequence: CASSGGRVDEKLFF. The complete variable domain, with remaining parts taken from reference TRBV5-1 and TRBJ1-4, reads KAGVTQTPRYLIKTRGQQVTLSCSPISGHRSVSWYQQTPGQGLQFLFEYFSETQRNKGNFPGRFSGRQFSNSRSEMNVSTLELGDSALYLCASSGGRVDEKLFFGSGTQLSVL.